The sequence of this TCR beta chain was determined in a study of shared clonotypes between healthy human individuals. Study observations and caveats: Among donors, clonotype sharing was expected to be affected by sequencing depth.

V gave up 6 bases and J gave up 11 bases, with 23 bases separating them. The length of the CDR3 is 15 residues. The germline gives CDR1 MNHEY, CDR2 SVGAGI. Notes on this clone: The antigen is unknown.

Original analysis: Filtering differed, since immunoSEQ gave only junction sequences and no quality scores. Method: immunoSEQ multiplex PCR; TCRdb's copy keeps in-frame clones and lacks some. V and J calls plus clone size are reproduced from that table; the DNA served to infer D and trimming. The data show 450,000 to 700,000 clones, 95% seen once. Naivety among CD8 cells was defined by CD45RO negativity and positive CCR7 selection, thereby excluding terminally differentiated effector memory CD45RA+ cells. V and J are TRBV6-5 and TRBJ2-4; a possible D gene is TRBD1 (5 bases). The sequence was obtained from a woman aged 30 to 39 in good health. Sequenced: naive CD8+ T cells sorted from blood. DNA of the CDR3: TGTGCCAGCAGCCCGTTAGGGCAGGGTTCTCTTGTTCAGTACTTC. It codes for CASSPLGQGSLVQYF.